This entry concerns a single T cell receptor (beta chain). The data were taken from a study of cytomegalovirus exposure and HLA in healthy donors. The assay was immunoSEQ multiplex PCR, and TCRdb's table has in-frame clones only and misses some. Here the sample spans hundreds of thousands of clones, approximately 83% being singletons. Trimming cost V 3 bases and J 5 bases; bases outside gene matches: 5. Germline CDR1 KGHSH, CDR2 LQKENI. The CDR3 loop spans 14 amino acids. The TCR was taken from a woman younger than 45 in good health and CMV-seropositive. The chain uses TRBV18 and TRBJ1-1, with 8 bases that match TRBD1. Sequenced sample: PBMCs. The CDR3 DNA follows: TGTGCCAGCTCACCCCCAGGGGGCGGGACTGAAGCTTTCTTT. Translated, it gives CASSPPGGGTEAFF.